This T cell receptor beta chain was profiled in a study of shared clonotypes between healthy human individuals. TCRdb keeps only in-frame clones here, not all; method: immunoSEQ multiplex PCR. The data contain hundreds of thousands of clones, 95% to 97% of them singletons. As regards this clone: Its specificity is not known.

CDR1 SEHNR and CDR2 FQNEAQ come from the germline V gene (reference sequence). V lost 2 bases, J lost 4 bases, and 15 bases lay in between. The CDR3 spans 16 residues. General observations from the study: A few donors had around 5.5% of their naive CD4 clonotypes in common.

Positively selected for CCR7, the CD45RO-negative cells used as naive CD8 cells excluded terminally differentiated effector memory CD45RA+ cells. Each donor was a Caucasian adult residing in Nashville, Tennessee. The specimen sequenced was naive CD8+ T cells sorted from blood. The chain links TRBV7-9 to TRBJ1-5, with D tentatively TRBD1 (6 bases). The receptor comes from a woman in her 30s in good health. The CDR3 here is CASSLYEGRGNQPQHF. The DNA of the CDR3 is TGTGCCAGCAGCTTATATGAGGGCAGGGGTAATCAGCCCCAGCATTTT.